A single sample gave rise to the 7 T cell receptor beta chains below, sequenced in a study of blood T cell repertoires in COVID-19. Clones were read by immunoSEQ multiplex PCR, and TCRdb kept only the in-frame ones, dropping some. The sample includes fewer than 350,000 clones, roughly 89% seen only once; the top ten take 5% to 5.5%. Sequencing was performed on PBMCs or T cells enriched from blood (not recorded which). The receptors were gathered from a man in his sixties who had recovered from COVID-19.

The chain uses TRBV9 and TRBJ2-1; 7 positions agree with TRBD2. CDR3 size: 14 residues. Per the germline V gene, CDR1 is SGDLS and CDR2 is YYNGEE. Trimming cost V 3 bases and J 5 bases; bases outside gene matches: 5. CDR3 coding DNA: TGTGCCAGCAGCGCCGGGACTACAAACAATGAGCAGTTCTTC. This encodes CASSAGTTNNEQFF.

The chain carries TRBV19 and TRBJ1-6; no clear D gene. Trimming cost V 5 bases and J 0 bases, with 14 bases left between them. CDR3 length: 17 residues. CDR1 is LNHDA, CDR2 SQIVND, per germline (reference sequence). The CDR3 region has the DNA TGTGCCAGTAGTCTCTACGCTAGGAGCTCCTATAATTCACCCCTCCACTTT. Its translation is CASSLYARSSYNSPLHF.

This chain uses TRBV3-1 (or the pseudogene TRBV3-2) with TRBJ2-1, with D tentatively TRBD2 (6 bases). Between the trimmed V and J ends, which lost 3 bases and 5 bases, there was a span of 11 bases. Germline CDR1 LGHDT, CDR2 YNNKEL (reference sequence). CDR3 length equals 14 residues. CDR3 nucleotide sequence: TGTGCCAGCAGCCAGCGACTAGTTAACAATGAGCAGTTCTTC. Protein sequence: CASSQRLVNNEQFF.

In this sample, this clone turned up once. The sample holds other DNA sequences that translate to the same CDR3. V is TRBV6-5 and J is TRBJ2-7; a possible D gene is TRBD1 (5 bases). The CDR3 runs 14 residues. In germline, CDR1 is MNHEY, CDR2 SVGAGI. V was trimmed by 0 bases and J by 3 bases, leaving 9 bases between them. The CDR3, as DNA: TGTGCCAGCAGTTACTCGGGGCAGGGCTACGAGCAGTACTTC. It codes for CASSYSGQGYEQYF.

The V and J genes are TRBV7-6 and TRBJ2-6; D gene uncertain. CDR3 length equals 16 residues. V was clipped by 1 base and J by 0 bases, with 7 bases between them. The germline CDR1 and CDR2 sequences are SGHVS and FNYEAQ. The CDR3 region has the DNA TGTGCCAGCAGCTTAGATCCGTTCTCTGGGGCCAACGTCCTGACTTTC. Its translation: CASSLDPFSGANVLTF.

This chain joins TRBV5-1 and TRBJ2-3; no clear D. Trimming took 0 bases from V and 2 from J, leaving 7 bases between them. Germline V gene data show CDR1 as SGHRS and CDR2 as YFSETQ. CDR3 length equals 14 residues. DNA for the CDR3: TGCGCCAGCAGCTTGGTTTCTGTCACAGATACGCAGTATTTT. Encoded protein: CASSLVSVTDTQYF.

The sample holds one count of this clone. The V and J genes are TRBV15 and TRBJ2-5; 10 bases line up with TRBD1. This CDR3 spans 16 amino acids. Germline trimming cut 2 bases from V and 5 bases from J; bases unmatched to any gene: 8. CDR1 LNHNV and CDR2 YYDKDF come from the germline V gene (reference sequence). Here the CDR3 DNA reads TGTGCCACCAGCAGAACCGACAGGGGGCGCGGGGAGACCCAGTACTTC. This translates into CATSRTDRGRGETQYF.